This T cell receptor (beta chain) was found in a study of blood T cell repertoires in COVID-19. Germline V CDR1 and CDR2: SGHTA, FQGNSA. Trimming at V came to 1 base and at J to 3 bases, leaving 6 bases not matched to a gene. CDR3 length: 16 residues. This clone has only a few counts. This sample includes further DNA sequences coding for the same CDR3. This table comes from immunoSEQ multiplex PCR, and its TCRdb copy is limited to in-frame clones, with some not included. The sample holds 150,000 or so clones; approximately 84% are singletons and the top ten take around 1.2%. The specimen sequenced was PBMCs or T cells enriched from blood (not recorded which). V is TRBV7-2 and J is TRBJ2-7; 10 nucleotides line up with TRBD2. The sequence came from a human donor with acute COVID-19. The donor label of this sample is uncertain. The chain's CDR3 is CASSLGGLAGGYEQYF. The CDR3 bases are TGTGCCAGCAGCTTAGGCGGCTTAGCGGGGGGCTACGAGCAGTACTTC. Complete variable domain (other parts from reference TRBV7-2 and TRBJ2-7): GAGVSQSPSNKVTEKGKDVELRCDPISGHTALYWYRQSLGQGLEFLIYFQGNSAPDKSGLPSDRFSAERTGGSVSTLTIQRTQQEDSAVYLCASSLGGLAGGYEQYFGPGTRLTVT.